This T cell receptor beta chain was sequenced during a study of shared T cell receptors in the human thymus. CDR3 size: 17 residues. The ends lost 6 bases at V and 8 bases at J; junction bases unmatched: 18. Germline lookup yields CDR1 MDHEN and CDR2 SYDVKM. Sequencing used immunoSEQ multiplex PCR; TCRdb keeps in-frame clones, though not all of them. Of roughly 560,000 clones in the sample, approximately 78% were seen once. A further study also used this sample, focusing on human thymus T cells. This second study says: Healthy Finnish infants undergoing corrective surgery for congenital heart defects provided the donor material. Resections that were taken during corrective heart surgery supplied the thymus tissue. An apparent bias in V and J gene usage was seen in thymic and blood repertoires.

This chain links TRBV28 with TRBJ1-2, with 10 bases fitting TRBD1. Specimen: thymocytes. This TCR was recovered from a boy in the first two years of life with a congenital heart defect. The CDR3: CASRPTPGTGDVGGYTF. In nucleotides, the CDR3 is TGTGCCAGCAGACCCACCCCCGGGACAGGGGACGTTGGAGGCTACACCTTC.